This record looks at one TCR beta chain sequence and its context. Its antigen is currently unknown. Clones were read by immunoSEQ multiplex PCR, and TCRdb kept only the in-frame ones, dropping some. The table has thousands of clones, 90% to 96% seen once. The data derive from a study of T cell clonotyping in hematopoietic cell transplantation. Overall study results and limits: Few recipient clonotypes overlapped donors; over 95% were de novo at given depth. Recipient TCR diversity dropped after transplant; expanded clonotypes rose from day 30 to 180. Cells were unsorted, so CD4 and CD8 contributions were not separated.

The clonotype was recovered from a male patient in his 40s who had an allogeneic stem cell transplant from a related donor, so the T cells may come from the graft donor. Some clones in this sample may be carry-over from other donors' samples. This material consisted of PBMCs, taken 30 days after allogeneic stem cell transplant.

The CDR3, as DNA: TGTGCCAGCAGCTTGGCAACAGGGCAAGAGACCCAGTACTTC. Translation gives CASSLATGQETQYF. The chain couples TRBV5-4 to TRBJ2-5; D possibly corresponds to TRBD1 (6 bases). Germline CDR1 and CDR2: SGHNT and YYREEE (reference sequence). CDR3 size: 14 residues. Trimming shortened V by 0 bases and J by 2 bases, and 8 bases separated the two germline ends.